This TCR beta chain was identified during a study of CD4+ T cells in melanoma. Study-level points and caveats: CD8+ T cell, macrophage and B cell function reportedly correlated with neoantigen-specific CD4+ T cells. Diverse differentiation states were reported for melanoma neoantigen-specific CD4+ T cells.

This clone was recorded only once. Its antigen is unidentified. Libraries were prepared by immunoSEQ multiplex PCR; TCRdb keeps only in-frame clonotypes and omits some of them. The data contain 8,500 to 14,000 clones, about 70% of them seen just once; the ten biggest clones take up around an eighth. The CDR3 has 14 amino acids. From germline, CDR1 is LNHDA and CDR2 SQIVND (reference sequence). V lost 8 bases, J lost 4 bases, and 17 bases lay in between. The TCR was taken from a human donor with melanoma. Material: cells from a culture (not recorded whether cultured in vitro). The chain combines TRBV19 with TRBJ1-2, with D possibly matching TRBD1 (5 bases). The CDR3 bases are TGTGCCAGTGCCACGGGGACGGCCCTCTATGGCTACACCTTC. Protein: CASATGTALYGYTF. Variable domain in full (rest from reference TRBV19 and TRBJ1-2): DGGITQSPKYLFRKEGQNVTLSCEQNLNHDAMYWYRQDPGQGLRLIYYSQIVNDFQKGDIAEGYSVSREKKESFPLTVTSAQKNPTAFYLCASATGTALYGYTFGSGTRLTVV.